This T cell receptor beta chain comes out of a study of Tregs in tolerant kidney transplant recipients. Germline CDR1 is MNHNY and CDR2 is SVGAGI (reference sequence). Trimming cost V 2 bases and J 0 bases, with 13 bases left between them. The CDR3 is made up of 16 amino acids. Only in-frame clones appear in the TCRdb table, and some are missing; sequencing was by immunoSEQ multiplex PCR. The sample lists roughly 120,000 clones; roughly nine tenths were seen once. The chain links TRBV6-6 to TRBJ2-5, with D tentatively TRBD2 (6 bases). The TCR originated in a human donor in good health. The sample consisted of CD4+ T cells from blood. CDR3 sequence (DNA): TGTGCCAGCAGTTACACGAGCGGGCCGTACCAAGAGACCCAGTACTTC. It translates to CASSYTSGPYQETQYF.